This note documents a single T cell receptor (beta chain) sequence. At least ten counts were recorded for this clonotype. Its antigen is not yet known. Per-base quality was not reported, and no clone a single base away is much larger than it. The treatment or condition label corresponds to: live attenuated yellow fever vaccine strain. PBMCs were isolated from peripheral blood using a standard Ficoll-Paque protocol. Dynabeads CD4 and CD8 positive selection kits were used to isolate CD4 and CD8 T-cell fractions. RNA was extracted with TriZol from bulk PBMCs, CD4 and CD8 fractions, and dextramer-positive and dextramer-negative fractions. This sample was included in a study of T cells after yellow fever vaccination (dated by TCRdb to between 2018 and 2021). Regarding the complete study: The SMART-Seq v4 Ultra Low Input RNA kit was used to prepare libraries from fractions with low cell numbers. To follow T-cell clones before and after primary and booster YFV17D yellow fever vaccination, bulk TCR alpha and beta repertoires were sequenced over time. The cohort comprised two healthy male donors, one aged 18 to 30 and one aged 30 to 40 years. Blood was drawn at multiple timepoints before and after primary and secondary immunization, with bulk PBMC replicates and cell subsets isolated.

The cysteine opens and the phenylalanine closes a CDR3 of 13 amino acids. Only the CDR3 DNA is retained, 39 bases long and in frame from the first base. V sheds 1 base and J sheds 8 bases, leaving 11 bases between their ends. The germline V gene specifies SGHVS as CDR1 and FQNEAQ as CDR2. The paper's findings and limits, for the study overall: Compared with the primary T-cell response, the secondary T-cell response was weaker but faster, peaking on day 5 rather than day 15. A small fraction of clonotypes appeared in both the CD4 and CD8 compartments, likely as a result of convergent recombination. Most clones expanded after primary vaccination (around 96% of CD4 and roughly 90% of CD8) were re-detected after the booster, suggesting that broad memory maintenance occurred. The study included only a couple of donors, which limits how far the findings can be generalized. Because abundant contaminating clonotypes from the bulk population could be contained in FACS-sorted repertoires, computational filtering was required.

The instrument was an Illumina NovaSeq 6000. TCR cDNA was synthesized by 5'RACE template switching, through which a universal primer site and unique molecular identifiers were introduced. Priming for cDNA synthesis came from both the TCR alpha and TCR beta constant segments. Library amplification involved two PCR steps, and the second step added sample barcodes and sequencing adapters. Libraries were sequenced on Illumina HiSeq 2500 (2x100 bp) or NovaSeq (2x150 bp). As for the original processing: Reads were demultiplexed and collapsed into UMI consensus sequences with MIGEC, and V(D)J alignment was performed with MiXCR. Clonotypes responding to the vaccine were identified with edgeR on replicate PBMC samples, with the criteria of FDR below 0.01 and a log2 fold change above 5 up to day 15. Bulk clonotypes were assigned CD4 or CD8 identity according to which sequenced CD4 or CD8 repertoire held them at higher abundance. TCRdb itself trimmed the public reads at Q25 with fastp, ran MiXCR and retained productive beta chains. Rows with one shared CDR3 protein collapse into an entry with the most common genes and DNA. The V and J calls, along with clone size, are taken from TCRdb and not from the paper's own processing. The sample table shows more than 95,000 distinct CDR3 sequences, and about 8.2% are seen once. The ten biggest clones cover about 40% of the sample.

Material: CD8+ T cells sorted from PBMCs, obtained on the day of the yellow fever booster vaccination. Recombination linked TRBV7-8 to TRBJ1-2; there is no confident call for the D gene. This clonotype was sampled from a man aged 18 to 35 who received the YFV17D yellow fever vaccine. The encoded CDR3 is CASSLDVTDGYTF. At the DNA level, the sequence is TGTGCCAGCAGCTTAGACGTTACTGACGGCTACACCTTC.